These T cell receptor beta chains were read from a single sample in a study of control samples from healthy donors and cancer patients. The table came from immunoSEQ multiplex PCR; TCRdb's copy has only in-frame clones and leaves some out. The profile covers 130,000 or so clones, with roughly 94% appearing a single time and around 13% taken by the ten largest. The sequencing sample was made of blood. The receptors come from a man aged 40-55 years in good health. Each CDR3 is given with its conserved first and last residue. D genes are given only for firm matches. Size tells how often a clone was seen (once, few, many) or the class of an expanded clone, and some rows leave it out.

DNA: TGCAGCGTTGTGGAAGGCCCAGATACGCAGTATTTT; CDR3: CSVVEGPDTQYF; D: -; J: TRBJ2-3; V: TRBV29-1; size: -
DNA: TGTGCCAGCTCACCCGGGACAGGGCGAGGGGATTCCTACGAGCAGTACTTC; CDR3: CASSPGTGRGDSYEQYF; D: TRBD1; J: TRBJ2-7; V: TRBV18; size: -
DNA: TGTGCCAGCAAGGACAGGGGGTTTGACAAAAACATTCAGTACTTC; CDR3: CASKDRGFDKNIQYF; D: TRBD1; J: TRBJ2-4; V: TRBV18; size: -
DNA: TGTGCCAGCAGTCAGACACTGCACGAGCAGTACTTC; CDR3: CASSQTLHEQYF; D: -; J: TRBJ2-7; V: TRBV7-9; size: -
DNA: TGTGCCATCAGTGAGTCAAGGGACAGGGGGAAAAACATTCAGTACTTC; CDR3: CAISESRDRGKNIQYF; D: TRBD1; J: TRBJ2-4; V: TRBV10-3; size: few
DNA: TGTGCCAGCAGTGACCGGGACGCACCGAGAGCTGAAGCTTTCTTT; CDR3: CASSDRDAPRAEAFF; D: -; J: TRBJ1-1; V: TRBV6-1; size: -
DNA: TGTGCCAGCTCACCTGCAAAGACAGTCGATGGCTACACCTTC; CDR3: CASSPAKTVDGYTF; D: -; J: TRBJ1-2; V: TRBV18; size: -
DNA: TGTGCCAGCAGCGTGGGACTAGCGGATACCCGAGGGCCCAAAAACATTCAGTACTTC; CDR3: CASSVGLADTRGPKNIQYF; D: TRBD2; J: TRBJ2-4; V: TRBV9; size: once
DNA: TGTGCCAGCAGCGCCGCCGGACAGAGCTTTAACTATGGCTACACCTTC; CDR3: CASSAAGQSFNYGYTF; D: -; J: TRBJ1-2; V: TRBV9; size: -
DNA: TGTGCCAGCAGCTTACTACAGGGGTGGACCACTGAAGCTTTCTTT; CDR3: CASSLLQGWTTEAFF; D: TRBD1; J: TRBJ1-1; V: TRBV7-9; size: -
DNA: TGTGCCAGCAGCTTAGAGCTAGCCCCTAGCTACGAGCAGTACTTC; CDR3: CASSLELAPSYEQYF; D: -; J: TRBJ2-7; V: TRBV11-2; size: -
DNA: TGTGCCTGGAGTGTGGGAGCCTCACGGGACGAGCAGTACTTC; CDR3: CAWSVGASRDEQYF; D: -; J: TRBJ2-7; V: TRBV30; size: -
DNA: TGTGCCAGCAGTTTACGGGTCGGGGCCAATGAGCAGTTCTTC; CDR3: CASSLRVGANEQFF; D: -; J: TRBJ2-1; V: TRBV28; size: -
DNA: TGTGCCAGCAGTACCTTTCGGGGAGCTAACTATGGCTACACCTTC; CDR3: CASSTFRGANYGYTF; D: -; J: TRBJ1-2; V: TRBV6-5; size: -